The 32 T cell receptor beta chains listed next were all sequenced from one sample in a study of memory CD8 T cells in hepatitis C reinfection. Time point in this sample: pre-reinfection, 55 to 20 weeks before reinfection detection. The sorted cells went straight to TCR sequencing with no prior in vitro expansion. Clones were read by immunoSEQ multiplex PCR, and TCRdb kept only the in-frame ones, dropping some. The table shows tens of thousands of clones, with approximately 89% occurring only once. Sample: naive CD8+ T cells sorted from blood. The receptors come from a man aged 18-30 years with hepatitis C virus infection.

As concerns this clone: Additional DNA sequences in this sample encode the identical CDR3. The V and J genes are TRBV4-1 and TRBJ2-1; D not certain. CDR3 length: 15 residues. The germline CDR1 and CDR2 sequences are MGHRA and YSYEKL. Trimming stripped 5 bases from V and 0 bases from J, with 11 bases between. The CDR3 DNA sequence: TGCGCCAGCAGCGTCCACTCGAGCTCCTACAATGAGCAGTTCTTC. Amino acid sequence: CASSVHSSSYNEQFF.

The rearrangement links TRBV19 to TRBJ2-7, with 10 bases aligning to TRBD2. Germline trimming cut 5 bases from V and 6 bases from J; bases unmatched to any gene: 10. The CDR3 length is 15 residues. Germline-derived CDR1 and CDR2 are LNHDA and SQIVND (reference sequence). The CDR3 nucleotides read TGTGCCAGTAGTCTCCTAGCGGGAGAGGATCTCGAGCAGTACTTC. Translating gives CASSLLAGEDLEQYF. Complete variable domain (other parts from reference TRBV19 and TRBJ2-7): DGGITQSPKYLFRKEGQNVTLSCEQNLNHDAMYWYRQDPGQGLRLIYYSQIVNDFQKGDIAEGYSVSREKKESFPLTVTSAQKNPTAFYLCASSLLAGEDLEQYFGPGTRLTVT.

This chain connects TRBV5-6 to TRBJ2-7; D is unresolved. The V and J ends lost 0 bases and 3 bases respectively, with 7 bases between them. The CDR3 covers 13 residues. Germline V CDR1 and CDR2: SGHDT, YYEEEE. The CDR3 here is CASSLGASYEQYF. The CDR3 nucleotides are TGTGCCAGCAGCTTGGGTGCTAGCTACGAGCAGTACTTC. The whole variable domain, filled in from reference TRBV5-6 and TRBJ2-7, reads DAGVTQSPTHLIKTRGQQVTLRCSPKSGHDTVSWYQQALGQGPQFIFQYYEEEERQRGNFPDRFSGHQFPNYSSELNVNALLLGDSALYLCASSLGASYEQYFGPGTRLTVT.

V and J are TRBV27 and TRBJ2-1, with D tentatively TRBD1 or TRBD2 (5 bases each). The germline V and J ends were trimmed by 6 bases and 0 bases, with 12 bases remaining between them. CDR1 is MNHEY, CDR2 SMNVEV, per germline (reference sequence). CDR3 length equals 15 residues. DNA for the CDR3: TGTGCCAGCAGCTTACTAGGGGTCTCCTACAATGAGCAGTTCTTC. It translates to CASSLLGVSYNEQFF.

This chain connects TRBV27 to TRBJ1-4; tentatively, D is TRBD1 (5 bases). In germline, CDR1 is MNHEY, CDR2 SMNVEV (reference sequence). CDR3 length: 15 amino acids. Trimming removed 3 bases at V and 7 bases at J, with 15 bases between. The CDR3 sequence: CASSFLGPTGEKLFF. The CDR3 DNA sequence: TGTGCCAGCAGTTTTTTGGGGCCCACTGGTGAAAAACTGTTTTTT.

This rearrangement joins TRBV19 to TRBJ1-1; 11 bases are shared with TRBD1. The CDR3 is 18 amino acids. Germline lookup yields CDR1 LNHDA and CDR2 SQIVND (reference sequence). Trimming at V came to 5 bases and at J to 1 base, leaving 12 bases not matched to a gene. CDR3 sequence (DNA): TGTGCCAGTAGTTCTATCCCGGGACAGGGGGAGGAGAACACTGAAGCTTTCTTT. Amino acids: CASSSIPGQGEENTEAFF.

CDR3 bases: TGTGCCAGCAGCTTTCAGGAGACCCAGTACTTC. This sequence encodes CASSFQETQYF. The rearrangement links TRBV13 to TRBJ2-5; D is ambiguous. Trimming took off 3 bases at V and 5 bases at J, with 4 bases between the two ends. Looked up from germline, CDR1 is PRHDT and CDR2 is FYEKMQ (reference sequence). The CDR3 has 11 amino acids.

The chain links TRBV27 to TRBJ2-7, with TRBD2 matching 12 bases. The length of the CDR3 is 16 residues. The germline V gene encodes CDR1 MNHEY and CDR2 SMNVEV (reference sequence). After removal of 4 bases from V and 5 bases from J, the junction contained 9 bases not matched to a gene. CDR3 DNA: TGTGCCAGCAGTTCCGAGACTAGCGGGGGTCTCGACGAGCAGTACTTC. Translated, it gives CASSSETSGGLDEQYF.

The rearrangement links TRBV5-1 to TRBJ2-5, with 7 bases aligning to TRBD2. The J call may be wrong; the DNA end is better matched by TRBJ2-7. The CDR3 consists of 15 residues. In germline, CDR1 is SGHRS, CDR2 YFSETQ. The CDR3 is CASSLMGGTYREQYF. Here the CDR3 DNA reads TGCGCCAGCAGCCTTATGGGGGGGACTTATCGCGAGCAGTACTTC.

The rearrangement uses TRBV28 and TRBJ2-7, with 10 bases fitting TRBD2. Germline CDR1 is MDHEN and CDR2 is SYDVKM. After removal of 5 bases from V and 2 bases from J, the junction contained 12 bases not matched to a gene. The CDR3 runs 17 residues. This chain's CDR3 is CASSAGELAGEAYEQYF. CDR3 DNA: TGTGCCAGCAGTGCAGGGGAGCTAGCGGGAGAGGCCTACGAGCAGTACTTC.

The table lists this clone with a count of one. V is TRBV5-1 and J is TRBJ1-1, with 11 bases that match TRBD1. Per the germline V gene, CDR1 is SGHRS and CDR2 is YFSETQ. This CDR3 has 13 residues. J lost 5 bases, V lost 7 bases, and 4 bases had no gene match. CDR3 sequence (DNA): TGCGCCAGCCGGACAGGGGGCTATACTGAAGCTTTCTTT. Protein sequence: CASRTGGYTEAFF.

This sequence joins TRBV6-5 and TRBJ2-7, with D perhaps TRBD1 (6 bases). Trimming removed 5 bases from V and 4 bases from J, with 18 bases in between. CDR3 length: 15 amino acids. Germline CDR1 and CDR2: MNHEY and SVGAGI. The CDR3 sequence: CASSLGQGNKYEQYV. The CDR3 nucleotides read TGTGCCAGCAGTCTGGGGCAGGGGAACAAGTACGAGCAGTACGTC.

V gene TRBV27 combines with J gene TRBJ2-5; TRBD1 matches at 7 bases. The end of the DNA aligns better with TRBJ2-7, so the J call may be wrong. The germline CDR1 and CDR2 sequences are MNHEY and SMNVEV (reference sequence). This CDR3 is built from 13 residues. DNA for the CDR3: TGTGCCAGCAGTTTAGCGACAGGGCACGAGCAGTACTTC. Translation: CASSLATGHEQYF.

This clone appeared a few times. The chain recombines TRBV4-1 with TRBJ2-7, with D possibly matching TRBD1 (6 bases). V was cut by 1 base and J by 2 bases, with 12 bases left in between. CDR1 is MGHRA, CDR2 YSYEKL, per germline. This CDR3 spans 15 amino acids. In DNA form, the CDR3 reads TGCGCCAGCAGCCAAGTTAAGACAGGAGCCTACGAGCAGTACTTC. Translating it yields CASSQVKTGAYEQYF.

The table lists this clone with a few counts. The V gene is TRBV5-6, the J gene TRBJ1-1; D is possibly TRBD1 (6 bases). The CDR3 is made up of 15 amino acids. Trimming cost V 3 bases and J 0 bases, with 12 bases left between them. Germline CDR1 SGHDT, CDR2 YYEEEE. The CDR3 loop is CASSWGRGMNTEAFF. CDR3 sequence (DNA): TGTGCCAGCAGCTGGGGCAGGGGCATGAACACTGAAGCTTTCTTT.

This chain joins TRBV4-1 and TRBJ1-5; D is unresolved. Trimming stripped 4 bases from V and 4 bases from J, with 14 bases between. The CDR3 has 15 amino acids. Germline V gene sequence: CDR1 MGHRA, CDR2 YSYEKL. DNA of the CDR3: TGCGCCAGCAGCCCCCTTGGAGGCAGAAATCAGCCCCAGCATTTT. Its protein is CASSPLGGRNQPQHF.

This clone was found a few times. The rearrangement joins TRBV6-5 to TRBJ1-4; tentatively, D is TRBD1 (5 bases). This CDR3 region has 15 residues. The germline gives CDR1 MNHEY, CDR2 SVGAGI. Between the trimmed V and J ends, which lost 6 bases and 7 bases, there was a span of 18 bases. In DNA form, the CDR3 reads TGTGCCAGCAGCCAGCGGGGGTGGCTCGGTGAAAAACTGTTTTTT. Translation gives CASSQRGWLGEKLFF.

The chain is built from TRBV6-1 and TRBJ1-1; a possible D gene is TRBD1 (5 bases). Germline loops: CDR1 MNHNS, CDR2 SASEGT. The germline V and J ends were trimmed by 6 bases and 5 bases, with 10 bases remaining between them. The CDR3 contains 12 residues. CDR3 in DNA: TGTGCCAGCAGGCGGGGGGGGACTGAAGCTTTCTTT. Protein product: CASRRGGTEAFF.

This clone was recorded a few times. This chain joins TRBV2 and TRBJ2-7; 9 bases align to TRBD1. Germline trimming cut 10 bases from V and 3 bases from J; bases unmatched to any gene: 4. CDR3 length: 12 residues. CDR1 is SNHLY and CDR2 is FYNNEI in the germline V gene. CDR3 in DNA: TGTGCCACACAGGGGGCAGGCTACGAGCAGTACTTC. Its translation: CATQGAGYEQYF.

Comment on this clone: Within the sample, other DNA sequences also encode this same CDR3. The CDR3 bases are TGTGCCAGCGGGGCAGGGGGAATAAACAATGAGCAGTTCTTC. It translates to CASGAGGINNEQFF. The chain uses TRBV9 and TRBJ2-1; 7 bases map to TRBD1. The CDR3 is 14 residues long. The germline V gene has CDR1 SGDLS and CDR2 YYNGEE. With V trimmed by 7 bases and J by 5 bases, 9 bases remained unmatched.

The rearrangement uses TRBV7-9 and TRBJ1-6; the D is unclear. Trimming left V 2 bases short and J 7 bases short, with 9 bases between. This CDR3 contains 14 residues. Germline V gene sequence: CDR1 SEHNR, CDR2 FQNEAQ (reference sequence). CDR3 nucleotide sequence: TGTGCCAGCAGCTTACCGGGATTGAATTCACCCCTCCACTTT. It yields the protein CASSLPGLNSPLHF.

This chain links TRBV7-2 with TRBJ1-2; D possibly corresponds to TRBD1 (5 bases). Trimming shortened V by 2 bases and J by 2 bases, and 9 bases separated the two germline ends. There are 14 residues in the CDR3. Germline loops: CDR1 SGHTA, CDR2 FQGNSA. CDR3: CASSLFGGNYGYTF. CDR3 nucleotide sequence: TGTGCCAGCAGCTTATTCGGGGGGAACTATGGCTACACCTTC.

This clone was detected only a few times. The CDR3 protein is CASSVPGQGATEAFF. Written as DNA, the CDR3 is TGTGCCAGCAGTGTACCGGGACAGGGGGCCACTGAAGCTTTCTTT. The rearrangement uses TRBV27 and TRBJ1-1; 12 nucleotides agree with TRBD1. V gave up 5 bases and J gave up 4 bases; unmatched junction bases: 5. The germline V gene has CDR1 MNHEY and CDR2 SMNVEV (reference sequence). CDR3 length: 15 amino acids.

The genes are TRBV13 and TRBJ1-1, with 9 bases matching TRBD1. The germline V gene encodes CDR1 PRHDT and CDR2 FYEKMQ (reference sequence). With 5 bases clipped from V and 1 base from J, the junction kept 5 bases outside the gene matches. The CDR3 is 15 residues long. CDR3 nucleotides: TGTGCCAGCAGCCATACGGGACAGGGGAACACTGAAGCTTTCTTT. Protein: CASSHTGQGNTEAFF.

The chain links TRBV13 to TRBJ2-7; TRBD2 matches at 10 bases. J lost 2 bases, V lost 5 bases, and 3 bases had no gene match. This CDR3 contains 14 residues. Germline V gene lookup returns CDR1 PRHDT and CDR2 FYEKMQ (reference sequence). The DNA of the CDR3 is TGTGCCAGCAGCCCGGGGACTAGCGCCTACGAGCAGTACTTC. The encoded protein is CASSPGTSAYEQYF.

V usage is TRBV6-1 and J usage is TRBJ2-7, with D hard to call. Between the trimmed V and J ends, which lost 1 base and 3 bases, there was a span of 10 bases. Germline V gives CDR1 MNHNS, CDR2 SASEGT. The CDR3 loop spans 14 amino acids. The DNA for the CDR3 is TGTGCCAGCAGTGAAGGACGGTTTTACTACGAGCAGTACGTC. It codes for CASSEGRFYYEQYV.

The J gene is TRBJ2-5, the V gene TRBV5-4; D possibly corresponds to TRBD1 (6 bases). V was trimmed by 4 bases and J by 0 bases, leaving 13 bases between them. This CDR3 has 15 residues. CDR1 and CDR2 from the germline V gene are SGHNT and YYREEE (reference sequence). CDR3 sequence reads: CASSPRGEDQETQYF. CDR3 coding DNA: TGTGCCAGCAGCCCCAGGGGTGAAGACCAAGAGACCCAGTACTTC.

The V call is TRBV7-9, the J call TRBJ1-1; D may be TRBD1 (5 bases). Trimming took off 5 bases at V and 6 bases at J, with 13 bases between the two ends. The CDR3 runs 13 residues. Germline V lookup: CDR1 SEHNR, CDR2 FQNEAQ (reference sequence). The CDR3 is CASSPPRTPEAFF. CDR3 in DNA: TGTGCCAGCAGCCCCCCGCGGACACCTGAAGCTTTCTTT.

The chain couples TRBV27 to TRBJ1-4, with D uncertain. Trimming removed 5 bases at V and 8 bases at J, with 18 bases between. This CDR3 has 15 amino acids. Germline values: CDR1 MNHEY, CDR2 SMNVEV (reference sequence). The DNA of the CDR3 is TGTGCCAGCAGTCTCACTTGGGCCTCCAAGGAAAAACTGTTTTTT. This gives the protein CASSLTWASKEKLFF.

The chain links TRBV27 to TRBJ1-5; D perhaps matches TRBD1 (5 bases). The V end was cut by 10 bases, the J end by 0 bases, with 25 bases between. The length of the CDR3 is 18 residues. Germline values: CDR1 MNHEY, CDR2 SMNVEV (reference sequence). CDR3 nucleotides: TGTGCCACCTCCTATACATATTATCAGGGATATAGCAATCAGCCCCAGCATTTT. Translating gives CATSYTYYQGYSNQPQHF.

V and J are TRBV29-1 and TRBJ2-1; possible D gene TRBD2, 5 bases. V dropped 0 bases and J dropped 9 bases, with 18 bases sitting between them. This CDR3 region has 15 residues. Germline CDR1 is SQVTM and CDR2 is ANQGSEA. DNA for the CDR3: TGCAGCGTTGAAGATCAGAACGGGAACCCCGGTGAGCAGTTCTTC. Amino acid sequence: CSVEDQNGNPGEQFF.

CDR3 sequence (DNA): TGTGCCAGCAGCATGGTCAGGAGGGGTGTTAATGAAAAACTGTTTTTT. It is translated as CASSMVRRGVNEKLFF. This chain connects TRBV5-8 to TRBJ1-4; maybe TRBD1 (5 bases). V was pared by 4 bases and J by 4 bases, with 17 bases between. Germline V gene sequence: CDR1 SGHTS, CDR2 YDEGEE. The CDR3 runs 16 residues.